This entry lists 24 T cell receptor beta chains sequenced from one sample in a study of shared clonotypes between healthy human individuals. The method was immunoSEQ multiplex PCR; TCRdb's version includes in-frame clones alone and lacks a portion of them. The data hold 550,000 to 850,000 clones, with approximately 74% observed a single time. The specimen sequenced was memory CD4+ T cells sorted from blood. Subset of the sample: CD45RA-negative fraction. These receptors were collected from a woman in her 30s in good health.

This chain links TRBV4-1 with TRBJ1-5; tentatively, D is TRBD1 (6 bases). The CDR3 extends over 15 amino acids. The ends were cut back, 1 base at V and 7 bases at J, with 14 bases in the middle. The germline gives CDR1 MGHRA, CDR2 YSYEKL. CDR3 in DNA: TGCGCCAGCAGCCAAGGGGGGCAGCGAGGACAGCCCCAGCATTTT. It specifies CASSQGGQRGQPQHF.

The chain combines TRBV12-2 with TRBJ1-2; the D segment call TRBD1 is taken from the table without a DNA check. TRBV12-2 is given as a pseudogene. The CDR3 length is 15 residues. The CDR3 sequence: CASRLFDSHNYGYTF. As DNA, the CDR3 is TGTGCAAGTCGCTTATTCGACAGTCACAACTATGGCTACACCTTC.

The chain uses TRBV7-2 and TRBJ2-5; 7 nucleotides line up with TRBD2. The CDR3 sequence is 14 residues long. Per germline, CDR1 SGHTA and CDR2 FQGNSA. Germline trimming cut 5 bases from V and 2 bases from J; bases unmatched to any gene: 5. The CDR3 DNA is TGTGCCAGCAGCCCCAGGACTAGACAAGAGACCCAGTACTTC. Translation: CASSPRTRQETQYF.

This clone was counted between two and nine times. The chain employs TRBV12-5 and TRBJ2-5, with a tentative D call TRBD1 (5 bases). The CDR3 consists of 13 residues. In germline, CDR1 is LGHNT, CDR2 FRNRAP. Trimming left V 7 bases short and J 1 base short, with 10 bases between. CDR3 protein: CASALGPQETQYF. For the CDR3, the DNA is TGTGCTAGTGCCTTGGGGCCCCAAGAGACCCAGTACTTC.

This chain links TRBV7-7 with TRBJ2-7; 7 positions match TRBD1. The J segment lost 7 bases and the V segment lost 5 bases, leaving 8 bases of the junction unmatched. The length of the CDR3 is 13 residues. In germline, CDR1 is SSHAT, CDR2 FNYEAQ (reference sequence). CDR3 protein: CASSLDRELEQYF. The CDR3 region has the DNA TGTGCCAGCAGCCTCGACAGGGAATTGGAGCAGTACTTC.

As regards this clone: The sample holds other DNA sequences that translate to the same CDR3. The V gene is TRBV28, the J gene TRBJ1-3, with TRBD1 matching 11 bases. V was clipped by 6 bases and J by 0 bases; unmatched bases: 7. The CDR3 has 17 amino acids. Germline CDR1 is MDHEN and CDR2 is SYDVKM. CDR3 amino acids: CASSPGTGGLSGNTIYF. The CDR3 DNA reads TGTGCCAGCAGCCCCGGGACAGGGGGTCTCTCTGGAAACACCATATATTTT.

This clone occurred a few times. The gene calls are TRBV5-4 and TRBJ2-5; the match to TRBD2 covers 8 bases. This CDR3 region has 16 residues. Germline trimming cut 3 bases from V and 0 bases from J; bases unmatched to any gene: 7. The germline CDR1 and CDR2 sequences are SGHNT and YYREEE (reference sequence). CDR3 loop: CASSSHSGTYQETQYF. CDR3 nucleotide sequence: TGTGCCAGCAGCTCGCATAGCGGGACGTACCAAGAGACCCAGTACTTC.

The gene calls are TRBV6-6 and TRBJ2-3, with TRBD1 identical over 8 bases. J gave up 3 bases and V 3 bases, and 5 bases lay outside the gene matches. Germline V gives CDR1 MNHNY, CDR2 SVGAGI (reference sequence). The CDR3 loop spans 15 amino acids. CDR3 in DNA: TGTGCCAGCAGTTATACAGGGGGATGGACAGATACGCAGTATTTT. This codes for CASSYTGGWTDTQYF.

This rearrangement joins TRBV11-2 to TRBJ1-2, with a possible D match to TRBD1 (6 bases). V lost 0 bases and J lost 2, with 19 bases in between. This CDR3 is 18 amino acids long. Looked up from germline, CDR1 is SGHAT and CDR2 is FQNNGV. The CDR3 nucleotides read TGTGCCAGCAGCTTAGAAAGGATCCGGGGGCGACAGAACTATGGCTACACCTTC. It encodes CASSLERIRGRQNYGYTF.

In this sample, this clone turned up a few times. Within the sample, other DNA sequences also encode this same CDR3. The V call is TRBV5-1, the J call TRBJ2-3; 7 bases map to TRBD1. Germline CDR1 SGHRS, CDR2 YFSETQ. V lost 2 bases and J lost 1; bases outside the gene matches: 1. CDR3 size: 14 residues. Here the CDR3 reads CASSFGTGTDTQYF. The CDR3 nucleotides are TGCGCCAGCAGCTTCGGGACAGGCACAGATACGCAGTATTTT.

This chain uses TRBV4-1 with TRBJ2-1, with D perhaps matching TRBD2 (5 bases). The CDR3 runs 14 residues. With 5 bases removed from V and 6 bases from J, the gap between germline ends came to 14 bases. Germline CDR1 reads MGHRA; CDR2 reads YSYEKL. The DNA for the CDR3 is TGCGCCAGCAGCAGAGGACCTGAGGGCAATGAGCAGTTCTTC. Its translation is CASSRGPEGNEQFF.

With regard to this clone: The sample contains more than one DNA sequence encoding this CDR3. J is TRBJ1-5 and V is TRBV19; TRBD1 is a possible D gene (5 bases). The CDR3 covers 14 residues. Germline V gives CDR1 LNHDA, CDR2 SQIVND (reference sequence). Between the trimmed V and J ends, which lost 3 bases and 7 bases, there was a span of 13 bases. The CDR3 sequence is CASSITGGGQPQHF. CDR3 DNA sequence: TGTGCCAGTAGTATCACCGGGGGAGGCCAGCCCCAGCATTTT.

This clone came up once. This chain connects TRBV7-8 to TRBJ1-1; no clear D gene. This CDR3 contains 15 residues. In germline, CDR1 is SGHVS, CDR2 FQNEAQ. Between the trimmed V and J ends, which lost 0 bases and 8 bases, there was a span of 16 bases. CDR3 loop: CASSLALGSMKEAFF. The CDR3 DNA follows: TGTGCCAGCAGCTTAGCGCTTGGCAGTATGAAAGAAGCTTTCTTT.

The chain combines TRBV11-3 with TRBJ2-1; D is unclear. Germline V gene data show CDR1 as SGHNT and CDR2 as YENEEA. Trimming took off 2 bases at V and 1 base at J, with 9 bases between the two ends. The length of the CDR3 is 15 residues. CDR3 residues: CASSLRSGSYNEQFF. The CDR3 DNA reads TGTGCCAGCAGCTTAAGGTCCGGGTCCTACAATGAGCAGTTCTTC. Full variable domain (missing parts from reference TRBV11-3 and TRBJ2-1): EAGVVQSPRYKIIEKKQPVAFWCNPISGHNTLYWYLQNLGQGPELLIRYENEEAVDDSQLPKDRFSAERLKGVDSTLKIQPAELGDSAVYLCASSLRSGSYNEQFFGPGTRLTVL.

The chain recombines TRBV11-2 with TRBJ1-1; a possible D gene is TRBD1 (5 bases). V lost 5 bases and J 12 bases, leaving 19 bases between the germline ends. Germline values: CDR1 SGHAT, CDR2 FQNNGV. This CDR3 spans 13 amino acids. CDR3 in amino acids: CASSPQNAGKTFF. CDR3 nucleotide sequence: TGTGCCAGCAGCCCACAAAACGCAGGGAAGACTTTCTTT.

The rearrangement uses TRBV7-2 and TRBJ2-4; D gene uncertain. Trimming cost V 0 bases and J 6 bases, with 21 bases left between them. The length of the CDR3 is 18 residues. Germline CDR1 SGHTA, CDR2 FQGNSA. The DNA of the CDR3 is TGTGCCAGCAGCTTAGCGTCTCGGGCGGACCCCCGCCGAAACATTCAGTACTTC. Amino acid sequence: CASSLASRADPRRNIQYF.

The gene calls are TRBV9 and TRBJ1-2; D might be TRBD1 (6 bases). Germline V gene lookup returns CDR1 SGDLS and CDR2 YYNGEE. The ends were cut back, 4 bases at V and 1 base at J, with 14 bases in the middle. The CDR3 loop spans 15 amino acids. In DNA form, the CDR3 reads TGTGCCAGCAGCCTTATGGGGACACTTAACTATGGCTACACCTTC. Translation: CASSLMGTLNYGYTF.

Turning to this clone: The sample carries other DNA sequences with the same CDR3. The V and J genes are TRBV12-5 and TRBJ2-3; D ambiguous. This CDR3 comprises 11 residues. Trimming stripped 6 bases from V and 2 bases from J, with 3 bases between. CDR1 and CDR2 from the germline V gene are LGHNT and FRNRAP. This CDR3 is CASGTTDTQYF. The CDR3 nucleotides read TGTGCTAGTGGGACCACAGATACGCAGTATTTT.

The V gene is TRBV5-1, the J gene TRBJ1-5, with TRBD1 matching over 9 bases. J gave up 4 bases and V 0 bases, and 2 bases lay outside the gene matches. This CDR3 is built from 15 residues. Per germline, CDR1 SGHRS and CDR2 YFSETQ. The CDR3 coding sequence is TGCGCCAGCAGCTTGGAGGGGACAGGGAATCAGCCCCAGCATTTT. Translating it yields CASSLEGTGNQPQHF.

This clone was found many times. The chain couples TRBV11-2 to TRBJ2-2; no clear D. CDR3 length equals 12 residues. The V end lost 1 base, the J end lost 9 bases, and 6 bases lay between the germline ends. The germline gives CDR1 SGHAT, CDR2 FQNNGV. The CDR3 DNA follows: TGTGCCAGCAGCTTAGTGGGGTGGGAGCTGTTTTTT. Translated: CASSLVGWELFF.

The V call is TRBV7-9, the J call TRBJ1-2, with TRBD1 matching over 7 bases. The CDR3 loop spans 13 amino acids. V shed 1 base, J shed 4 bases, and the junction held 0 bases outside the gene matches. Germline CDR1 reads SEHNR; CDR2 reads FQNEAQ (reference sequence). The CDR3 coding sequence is TGTGCCAGCAGCTTAGGGACAGGCTATGGCTACACCTTC. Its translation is CASSLGTGYGYTF.

Here the CDR3 reads CASSFGSGEFNEQFF. CDR3 nucleotides: TGTGCCAGCAGCTTTGGTTCGGGAGAGTTCAATGAGCAGTTCTTC. This sequence joins TRBV11-3 and TRBJ2-1; a weak D match, TRBD2 (6 bases). V was trimmed by 3 bases and J by 6 bases, leaving 15 bases between them. Germline V gives CDR1 SGHNT, CDR2 YENEEA. The CDR3 runs 15 residues. Complete variable domain (other parts from reference TRBV11-3 and TRBJ2-1): EAGVVQSPRYKIIEKKQPVAFWCNPISGHNTLYWYLQNLGQGPELLIRYENEEAVDDSQLPKDRFSAERLKGVDSTLKIQPAELGDSAVYLCASSFGSGEFNEQFFGPGTRLTVL.

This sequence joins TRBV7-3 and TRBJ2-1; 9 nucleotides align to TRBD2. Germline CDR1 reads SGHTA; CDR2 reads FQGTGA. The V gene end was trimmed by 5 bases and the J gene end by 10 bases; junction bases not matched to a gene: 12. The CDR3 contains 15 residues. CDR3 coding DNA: TGTGCCAGCAGCCAGGGGCGGGAGGGTCCCCGAGAGCAGTTCTTC. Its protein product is CASSQGREGPREQFF.

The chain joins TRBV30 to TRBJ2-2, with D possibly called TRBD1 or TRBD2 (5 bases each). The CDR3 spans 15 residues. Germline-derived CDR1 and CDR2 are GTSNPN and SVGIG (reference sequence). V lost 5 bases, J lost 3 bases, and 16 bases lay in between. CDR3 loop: CAWPGTQGDTGELFF. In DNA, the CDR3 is TGTGCCTGGCCGGGGACCCAGGGAGACACCGGGGAGCTGTTTTTT.